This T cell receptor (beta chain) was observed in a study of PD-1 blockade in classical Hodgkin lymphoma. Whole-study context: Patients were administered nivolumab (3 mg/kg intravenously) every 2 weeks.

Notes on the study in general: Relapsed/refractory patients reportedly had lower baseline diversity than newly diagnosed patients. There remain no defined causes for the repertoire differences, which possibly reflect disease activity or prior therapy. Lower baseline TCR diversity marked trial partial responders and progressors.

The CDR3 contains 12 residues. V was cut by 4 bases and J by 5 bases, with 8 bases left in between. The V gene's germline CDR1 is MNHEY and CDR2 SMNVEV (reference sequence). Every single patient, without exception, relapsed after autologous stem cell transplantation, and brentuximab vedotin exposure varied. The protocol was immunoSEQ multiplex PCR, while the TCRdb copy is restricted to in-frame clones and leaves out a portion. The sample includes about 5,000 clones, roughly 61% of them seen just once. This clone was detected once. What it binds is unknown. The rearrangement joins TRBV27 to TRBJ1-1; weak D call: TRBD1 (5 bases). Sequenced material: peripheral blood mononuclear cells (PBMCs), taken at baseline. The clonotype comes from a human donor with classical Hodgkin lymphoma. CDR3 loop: CASSYGGTEAFF. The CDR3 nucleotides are TGTGCCAGCAGTTACGGGGGGACTGAAGCTTTCTTT.